A selection of T cell receptor beta chains follows, all from one sample in a study of OX40 agonist ivuxolimab in advanced cancers. Assay used: immunoSEQ multiplex PCR; TCRdb lists only in-frame clones, some missing. There are fewer than 120,000 clones in the sample; around nine tenths occur only once, and 0.27% lies in the top ten. The sequencing used CD4+ or CD8+ T cells sorted from blood, collected in a trial of the OX40 agonist ivuxolimab. The receptors were sampled from an adult with an advanced solid tumor such as melanoma, head and neck, liver or kidney cancer. Each CDR3 is given with its conserved first and last residue. The D gene is left open where the match is weak. For some rows the clone size is stated as once, few or many, or as a class when expanded; others skip it.

clone size: -
V gene: TRBV4-2
J gene: TRBJ2-3
D gene: TRBD2
CDR3 DNA: TGTGCCAGCAGCCAAGGGAATAGCGGGCCTTCGACAGATACGCAGTATTTT
CDR3 protein: CASSQGNSGPSTDTQYF

clone size: -
V gene: TRBV4-3
J gene: TRBJ2-1
D gene: TRBD2
CDR3 DNA: TGCGCCAGCAGCCCCGGAGTTGCGGGAGGGCCGGACAATGAGCAGTTCTTC
CDR3 protein: CASSPGVAGGPDNEQFF

clone size: -
V gene: TRBV6-9
J gene: TRBJ2-7
D gene: -
CDR3 DNA: TGTGCCAGCAATCAGGCAGGGAACGTGCAGTACTTC
CDR3 protein: CASNQAGNVQYF

clone size: -
V gene: TRBV19
J gene: TRBJ2-7
D gene: -
CDR3 DNA: TGTGCCAGTAGTGCCATTCACCCAGGGGCCGAGCAGTACTTC
CDR3 protein: CASSAIHPGAEQYF

clone size: -
V gene: TRBV6-5
J gene: TRBJ2-5
D gene: TRBD1
CDR3 DNA: TGTGCCAGCAGTCTACAGGGGCGGAAGACCCAGTACTTC
CDR3 protein: CASSLQGRKTQYF

clone size: -
V gene: TRBV10-3
J gene: TRBJ1-4
D gene: -
CDR3 DNA: TGTGCCATCAGTGCAAGGGGAGGCAGCGGTGAAAAACTGTTTTTT
CDR3 protein: CAISARGGSGEKLFF

clone size: -
V gene: TRBV9
J gene: TRBJ1-2
D gene: -
CDR3 DNA: TGTGCCAGCAGCTCTAAAGTGGGGAACTATGGCTACACCTTC
CDR3 protein: CASSSKVGNYGYTF

clone size: -
V gene: TRBV7-2
J gene: TRBJ1-3
D gene: TRBD1
CDR3 DNA: TGTGCCAGCAGCAAATTCGAGGGACAGGAAAACACCATATATTTT
CDR3 protein: CASSKFEGQENTIYF

clone size: -
V gene: TRBV9
J gene: TRBJ1-1
D gene: TRBD1
CDR3 DNA: TGTGCCAGCAGCTCCCGACAGGGGGGAGCTTTCTTT
CDR3 protein: CASSSRQGGAFF

clone size: -
V gene: TRBV11-2
J gene: TRBJ2-7
D gene: -
CDR3 DNA: TGTGCCAGCAGCGGGTCCGGGGGATACGAGCAGTACTTC
CDR3 protein: CASSGSGGYEQYF

clone size: -
V gene: TRBV2
J gene: TRBJ2-3
D gene: -
CDR3 DNA: TGTGCCAGCAGTGACCGTGGTCTTTCCACAGATACGCAGTATTTT
CDR3 protein: CASSDRGLSTDTQYF

clone size: -
V gene: TRBV19
J gene: TRBJ1-1
D gene: -
CDR3 DNA: TGTGCCAGTAGTATCGGGGAGGGGGACACTGAAGCTTTCTTT
CDR3 protein: CASSIGEGDTEAFF

clone size: -
V gene: TRBV30
J gene: TRBJ1-6
D gene: -
CDR3 DNA: TGTGCCTGGAGTGTAGGGTCTGCCTGGGGAATACCCCTCCACTTT
CDR3 protein: CAWSVGSAWGIPLHF

clone size: -
V gene: TRBV30
J gene: TRBJ1-3
D gene: TRBD1
CDR3 DNA: TGTGCCTGGACGGACAGGGCCCGCTCTGGAAACACCATATATTTT
CDR3 protein: CAWTDRARSGNTIYF

clone size: -
V gene: TRBV19
J gene: TRBJ1-5
D gene: -
CDR3 DNA: TGTGCCAGTAGTCCCCCCATATCAGGACAGCATCTTCGCAATCAGCCCCAGCATTTT
CDR3 protein: CASSPPISGQHLRNQPQHF

clone size: -
V gene: TRBV11-2
J gene: TRBJ2-3
D gene: -
CDR3 DNA: TGTGCCAGCAGCTTAATCCCTGGGGTAGTAGTCACAGATACGCAGTATTTT
CDR3 protein: CASSLIPGVVVTDTQYF

clone size: -
V gene: TRBV11-2
J gene: TRBJ2-7
D gene: -
CDR3 DNA: TGTGCCAGCAGCTCCCATCCAGGGGCCTCCTACGAGCAGTACTTC
CDR3 protein: CASSSHPGASYEQYF

clone size: -
V gene: TRBV5-1
J gene: TRBJ2-1
D gene: -
CDR3 DNA: TGCGCCAGCAGCTCAGGGGGGACAAGCTCCTACAATGAGCAGTTCTTC
CDR3 protein: CASSSGGTSSYNEQFF

clone size: -
V gene: TRBV6-6
J gene: TRBJ2-4
D gene: TRBD1
CDR3 DNA: TGTGCCAGCAGTCTAGGGGGCTCGGATAACATTCAGTACTTC
CDR3 protein: CASSLGGSDNIQYF

clone size: -
V gene: TRBV7-2
J gene: TRBJ1-4
D gene: TRBD1
CDR3 DNA: TGTGCCAGCAGGCCCGGACAGGGGTTTGGAAAACTGTTTTTT
CDR3 protein: CASRPGQGFGKLFF

clone size: -
V gene: TRBV19
J gene: TRBJ2-3
D gene: TRBD2
CDR3 DNA: TGTGCCAGTAGTACCTCAGCGGGAGTGGGCACAGATACGCAGTATTTT
CDR3 protein: CASSTSAGVGTDTQYF

clone size: -
V gene: TRBV28
J gene: TRBJ1-5
D gene: -
CDR3 DNA: TGTGCCAGCATGCCCGCGCGGACAGCGAATCAGCCCCAGCATTTT
CDR3 protein: CASMPARTANQPQHF

clone size: -
V gene: TRBV5-8
J gene: TRBJ2-3
D gene: -
CDR3 DNA: TGTGCCAGCAGCCAGGACAGAGCGGATACGCAGTATTTT
CDR3 protein: CASSQDRADTQYF

clone size: -
V gene: TRBV5-4
J gene: TRBJ2-1
D gene: TRBD1
CDR3 DNA: TGTGCCAGCAGCTTGGAATTTGGGACAGACAATGAGCAGTTCTTC
CDR3 protein: CASSLEFGTDNEQFF

clone size: -
V gene: TRBV28
J gene: TRBJ2-7
D gene: -
CDR3 DNA: TGTGCCAGCAGTTTTCCGGGAGCCGAGCTCTACGAGCAGTACTTC
CDR3 protein: CASSFPGAELYEQYF

clone size: -
V gene: TRBV28
J gene: TRBJ1-5
D gene: TRBD1
CDR3 DNA: TGTGCCAGCCAGGGTGGGACAGGGGGTTCCAATCAGCCCCAGCATTTT
CDR3 protein: CASQGGTGGSNQPQHF

clone size: -
V gene: TRBV28
J gene: TRBJ2-1
D gene: -
CDR3 DNA: TGTGCCAGCAGACTGACGGGGGTCTACAATGAGCAGTTCTTC
CDR3 protein: CASRLTGVYNEQFF

clone size: -
V gene: TRBV18
J gene: TRBJ2-7
D gene: TRBD1
CDR3 DNA: TGTGCCAGCTCACCACAGGCCATCGGGACAGAGACCTACGAGCAGTACTTC
CDR3 protein: CASSPQAIGTETYEQYF

clone size: medium-sized
V gene: TRBV30
J gene: TRBJ1-1
D gene: -
CDR3 DNA: TGTGCCTGGATGGAGGGTTTAGCTTTCTTT
CDR3 protein: CAWMEGLAFF

clone size: -
V gene: TRBV2
J gene: TRBJ1-2
D gene: -
CDR3 DNA: TGTGCCAGCAGTGAAGACAGAGATGGCTACACCTTC
CDR3 protein: CASSEDRDGYTF

clone size: -
V gene: TRBV11-3
J gene: TRBJ2-7
D gene: -
CDR3 DNA: TGTGCCAGCACCCCAGGGGACCTTAGGGAGCAGTACTTC
CDR3 protein: CASTPGDLREQYF

clone size: -
V gene: TRBV5-4
J gene: TRBJ2-1
D gene: TRBD1
CDR3 DNA: TGTGCCAGCAGCCCCTACAGGGGTAATGAGCAGTTCTTC
CDR3 protein: CASSPYRGNEQFF

clone size: -
V gene: TRBV27
J gene: TRBJ2-7
D gene: TRBD1
CDR3 DNA: TGTGCCAGCAGTTTCCGCCGTGGCCAAGACAGGGGAAACTCCTACGAGCAGTACTTC
CDR3 protein: CASSFRRGQDRGNSYEQYF

clone size: -
V gene: TRBV27
J gene: TRBJ2-3
D gene: -
CDR3 DNA: TGTGCCAGCAGTTCTGACTGGTCTAGCACAGATACGCAGTATTTT
CDR3 protein: CASSSDWSSTDTQYF

clone size: -
V gene: TRBV6-5
J gene: TRBJ2-3
D gene: -
CDR3 DNA: TGTGCCAGCAAGATGAAACGGGGAGGCACAGATACGCAGTATTTT
CDR3 protein: CASKMKRGGTDTQYF

clone size: -
V gene: TRBV7-9
J gene: TRBJ2-1
D gene: -
CDR3 DNA: TGTGCCAGCAGCTTAATGGGGTATTACAATGAGCAGTTCTTC
CDR3 protein: CASSLMGYYNEQFF

clone size: -
V gene: TRBV2
J gene: TRBJ2-5
D gene: TRBD2
CDR3 DNA: TGTGCCAGCAGTGGTAGCGGGAGGGCCCTGGGGACCCAGTACTTC
CDR3 protein: CASSGSGRALGTQYF

clone size: -
V gene: TRBV4-2
J gene: TRBJ2-2
D gene: -
CDR3 DNA: TGTGCCAGCAGCCAAGATCGAGGGGCTGCCGCCGGGGAGCTGTTTTTT
CDR3 protein: CASSQDRGAAAGELFF

clone size: -
V gene: TRBV7-9
J gene: TRBJ2-5
D gene: -
CDR3 DNA: TGTGCCAGCAGCTTAGCAATAAGGGGCCAGACCCAGTACTTC
CDR3 protein: CASSLAIRGQTQYF

clone size: once
V gene: TRBV5-6
J gene: TRBJ2-7
D gene: TRBD2
CDR3 DNA: TGTGCCAGCATCCTTCTAGCGGGAGATCGAGTGCAGTACTTC
CDR3 protein: CASILLAGDRVQYF

clone size: few
V gene: TRBV19
J gene: TRBJ1-2
D gene: -
CDR3 DNA: TGTGCCAGTAGCCGCCGGGACACCGGCCGGGGCTATGGCTACACCTTC
CDR3 protein: CASSRRDTGRGYGYTF